The 15 T cell receptor beta chains below come from one sample, sequenced in a study of T-cell memory formation after mild COVID-19. MiXCR, run by TCRdb on the 5' RACE reads, gives a single entry per CDR3 protein. This table has around 320,000 distinct CDR3 sequences, 28% appearing once. Sequenced: PBMCs or a T cell subset sorted from them (not recorded which). Receptor source: an adult woman who had mild COVID-19 (a few samples of this study predate the infection). Cell type and time point are not known.

This clonotype has a handful of counts. J is TRBJ2-1 and V is TRBV7-2, with 8 nucleotides matching TRBD2. Trimming at V came to 5 bases and at J to 2 bases, leaving 5 bases not matched to a gene. CDR1 and CDR2 from the germline V gene are SGHTA and FQGNSA. CDR3 size: 15 residues. The CDR3 is CASSRSGTPYNEQFF. In DNA form, the CDR3 reads TGTGCCAGCAGCCGTAGCGGGACTCCCTACAATGAGCAGTTCTTC. Full variable domain (remainder filled in from reference TRBV7-2 and TRBJ2-1): GAGVSQSPSNKVTEKGKDVELRCDPISGHTALYWYRQSLGQGLEFLIYFQGNSAPDKSGLPSDRFSAERTGGSVSTLTIQRTQQEDSAVYLCASSRSGTPYNEQFFGPGTRLTVL.

In this sample, this clonotype turned up a few times. The chain carries TRBV29-1 and TRBJ1-2, with D unclear. CDR3 length: 12 residues. V lost 4 bases and J lost 4, with 10 bases in between. Germline CDR1 SQVTM, CDR2 ANQGSEA. The CDR3 region is CSVATVTYGYTF. In DNA, the CDR3 is TGCAGCGTTGCCACCGTAACCTATGGCTACACCTTC.

The chain has TRBV20-1 and TRBJ2-6; D is perhaps TRBD1 or TRBD2 (5 bases each). The length of the CDR3 is 19 residues. V dropped 6 bases and J dropped 1 base, with 25 bases sitting between them. Germline V CDR1 and CDR2: DFQATT, SNEGSKA (reference sequence). In nucleotides, the CDR3 is TGCAGTGCCCACCCCCTCCACCGGGACGACTCATCTGGGGCCAACGTCCTGACTTTC. It codes for CSAHPLHRDDSSGANVLTF.

The V and J genes are TRBV5-1 and TRBJ2-2, with 8 bases that match TRBD2. Per germline, CDR1 SGHRS and CDR2 YFSETQ. Trimming cost V 0 bases and J 6 bases; bases outside gene matches: 4. The CDR3 is 15 amino acids. CDR3 sequence: CASSLVAGRSGELFF. The CDR3 bases are TGCGCCAGCAGCTTGGTAGCGGGACGGTCCGGGGAGCTGTTTTTT.

The V call is TRBV3-1, the J call TRBJ1-1; D gene uncertain. The CDR3 length is 16 residues. With 0 bases removed from V and 5 bases from J, the gap between germline ends came to 16 bases. CDR1 and CDR2 (germline): LGHDT, YNNKEL (reference sequence). The CDR3 region has the DNA TGTGCCAGCAGCCAAGAATTCGGGGAGGGCGGTACTGAAGCTTTCTTT. It specifies CASSQEFGEGGTEAFF.

The sample holds a few counts of this clonotype. The CDR3 DNA is TGTGCCAGCAGTGAAGCAGGTAACGTTATAGCTGAGCAGTTCTTC. Translation: CASSEAGNVIAEQFF. The genes are TRBV25-1 and TRBJ2-1; no definite D call. The CDR3 is made up of 15 amino acids. Looked up from germline, CDR1 is MGHDK and CDR2 is SYGVNS. Trimming stripped 2 bases from V and 9 bases from J, with 17 bases between.

This clonotype was seen only a few times. V and J are TRBV12-3 or TRBV12-4 and TRBJ2-1; 8 bases map to TRBD1. This CDR3 has 15 residues. V shed 2 bases, J shed 9 bases, and the junction held 9 bases outside the gene matches. The DNA for the CDR3 is TGTGCCAGCAGTTTACCTTCGGACAGGGTCAGTGAGCAGTTCTTC. Translation gives CASSLPSDRVSEQFF.

The chain is built from TRBV4-1 and TRBJ2-7; D call uncertain. CDR1 and CDR2 from the germline V gene are MGHRA and YSYEKL. CDR3 length equals 15 residues. Trimming took off 0 bases at V and 2 bases at J, with 11 bases between the two ends. The chain's CDR3 is CASSQDYGSPYEQYF. The CDR3 nucleotides are TGCGCCAGCAGCCAAGATTACGGGTCCCCCTACGAGCAGTACTTC.

CDR3 sequence reads: CASDQGGPQDTQYF. DNA for the CDR3: TGCGCCAGCGATCAGGGGGGGCCTCAAGATACGCAGTATTTT. V gene TRBV5-1 combines with J gene TRBJ2-3; the D call may be TRBD1 or TRBD2 (7 bases each). The CDR3 is 14 residues long. V was shortened by 7 bases and J by 5 bases, with 17 bases between the two germline ends. Per the germline V gene, CDR1 is SGHRS and CDR2 is YFSETQ.

This clonotype was counted a few times. The chain links TRBV29-1 to TRBJ1-3; a weak D match, TRBD1 (6 bases). Per the germline V gene, CDR1 is SQVTM and CDR2 is ANQGSEA. CDR3 length: 14 residues. Trimming removed 6 bases at V and 0 bases at J, with 12 bases between. The CDR3 coding sequence is TGCAGCGTCACCGGGACAAGCTCTGGAAACACCATATATTTT. Protein product: CSVTGTSSGNTIYF.

The CDR3 spells CSVEDLGQSYGYTF. The DNA for the CDR3 is TGCAGCGTTGAAGATCTGGGGCAGTCTTATGGCTACACCTTC. V is TRBV29-1 and J is TRBJ1-2; D is possibly TRBD1 (5 bases). Trimming left V 0 bases short and J 5 bases short, with 13 bases between. Looked up from germline, CDR1 is SQVTM and CDR2 is ANQGSEA. The CDR3 loop spans 14 amino acids.

V gene TRBV14 combines with J gene TRBJ1-1, with D possibly TRBD1 on 6 matching bases. The V and J ends lost 1 base and 1 base respectively, with 10 bases between them. CDR1 is SGHDN and CDR2 is FVKESK in the germline V gene. CDR3 length: 15 amino acids. CDR3 protein: CASSQAGTQNTEAFF. The CDR3 DNA reads TGTGCCAGCAGCCAAGCGGGGACACAGAACACTGAAGCTTTCTTT.

This clonotype was observed a few times. V and J are TRBV9 and TRBJ2-5; 8 nucleotides align to TRBD2. The CDR3 is 15 amino acids. The germline V gene has CDR1 SGDLS and CDR2 YYNGEE. Trimming at V came to 0 bases and at J to 5 bases, leaving 6 bases not matched to a gene. The CDR3 reads CASSVAQGLAETQYF. In DNA, the CDR3 is TGTGCCAGCAGCGTAGCTCAAGGACTAGCTGAGACCCAGTACTTC.

The chain links TRBV6-5 to TRBJ2-1; maybe TRBD2 (5 bases). Germline CDR1 MNHEY, CDR2 SVGAGI. V lost 6 bases and J lost 3, with 9 bases in between. This CDR3 contains 13 residues. In nucleotides, the CDR3 is TGTGCCAGCAGCCCCGGGATCTACAATGAGCAGTTCTTC. This gives the protein CASSPGIYNEQFF.

The V and J genes are TRBV10-3 and TRBJ2-7; D is uncertain. The V and J ends lost 0 bases and 7 bases respectively, with 4 bases between them. Per germline, CDR1 ENHRY and CDR2 SYGVKD. The length of the CDR3 is 11 residues. The CDR3 protein is CAISESREQYF. The CDR3 nucleotides are TGTGCCATCAGTGAGTCGAGGGAGCAGTACTTC.